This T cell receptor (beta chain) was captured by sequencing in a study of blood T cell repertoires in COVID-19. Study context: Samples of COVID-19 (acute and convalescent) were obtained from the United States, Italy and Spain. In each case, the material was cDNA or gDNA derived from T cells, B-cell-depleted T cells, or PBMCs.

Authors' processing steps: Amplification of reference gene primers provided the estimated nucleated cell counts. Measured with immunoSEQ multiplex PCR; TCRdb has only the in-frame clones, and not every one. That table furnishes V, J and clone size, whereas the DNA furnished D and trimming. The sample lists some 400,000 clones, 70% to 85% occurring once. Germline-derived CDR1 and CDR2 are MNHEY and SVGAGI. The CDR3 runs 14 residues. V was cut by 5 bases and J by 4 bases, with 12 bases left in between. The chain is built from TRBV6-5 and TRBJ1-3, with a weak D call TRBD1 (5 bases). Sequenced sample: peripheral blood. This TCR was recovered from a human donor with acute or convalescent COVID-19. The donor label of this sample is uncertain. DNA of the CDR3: TGTGCCAGCAGTAATAACAGGCTGGGAAACACCATATATTTT. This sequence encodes CASSNNRLGNTIYF.